Below are 24 T cell receptor beta chains sequenced from a single sample in a study of blood T cell repertoires in COVID-19. TCRdb keeps only in-frame clones here, not all; method: immunoSEQ multiplex PCR. The table includes some 150,000 clones, around 87% detected once. What was sequenced was peripheral blood. All receptors derive from a woman aged 45 to 65 with active or convalescent COVID-19.

The chain recombines TRBV5-1 with TRBJ2-1; possibly TRBD1 for D (6 bases). V lost 0 bases to trimming and J lost 8 bases, with 12 bases between them. Per germline, CDR1 SGHRS and CDR2 YFSETQ. This CDR3 contains 14 residues. CDR3 protein: CASSLGQGLDEQFF. The CDR3, as DNA: TGCGCCAGCAGCTTGGGGCAGGGGCTGGATGAGCAGTTCTTC.

The chain combines TRBV30 with TRBJ2-7, with D possibly being TRBD1 (6 bases). V shed 5 bases and J shed 4 bases, with 18 bases lying between them. Germline V lookup: CDR1 GTSNPN, CDR2 SVGIG (reference sequence). This CDR3 has 14 amino acids. In DNA form, the CDR3 reads TGTGCCTGGGCCGCAGGGGAGAGGTGGTACGAGCAGTACTTC. It encodes CAWAAGERWYEQYF.

The chain links TRBV7-2 to TRBJ2-4; 8 nucleotides agree with TRBD1. Germline assignment: CDR1 SGHTA and CDR2 FQGNSA. The length of the CDR3 is 17 residues. The V and J ends lost 1 base and 8 bases, in that order; junction bases with no gene match: 13. The CDR3: CASSLDGKGQGRDIQYF. In DNA, the CDR3 is TGTGCCAGCAGCTTAGACGGCAAAGGACAGGGCAGGGACATTCAGTACTTC.

The chain links TRBV30 to TRBJ1-2; 8 nucleotides align to TRBD1. The ends lost 1 base at V and 4 bases at J; junction bases unmatched: 5. Germline V gene sequence: CDR1 GTSNPN, CDR2 SVGIG (reference sequence). The CDR3 has 14 amino acids. This chain's CDR3 is CAWSARGRSYGYTF. The CDR3 DNA sequence: TGTGCCTGGAGTGCCAGGGGGCGTTCCTATGGCTACACCTTC.

The chain combines TRBV19 with TRBJ2-1; D unclear. Germline CDR1 reads LNHDA; CDR2 reads SQIVND (reference sequence). V was cut by 3 bases and J by 5 bases, with 11 bases left in between. The CDR3 length is 14 residues. The CDR3 here is CASSIRVVNNEQFF. CDR3 DNA sequence: TGTGCCAGTAGTATCCGCGTGGTGAACAATGAGCAGTTCTTC.

This clone was seen once. V is TRBV7-2 and J is TRBJ1-1, with D possibly being TRBD1 (5 bases). The germline gives CDR1 SGHTA, CDR2 FQGNSA. Trimming took 3 bases from V and 0 from J, leaving 8 bases between them. The CDR3 has 14 amino acids. CDR3 in DNA: TGTGCCAGCAGCTTCGACAGAATGAACACTGAAGCTTTCTTT. It yields the protein CASSFDRMNTEAFF.

The chain joins TRBV4-2 to TRBJ2-1; 8 bases agree with TRBD1. Germline loops: CDR1 LGHNA, CDR2 YNFKEQ. The J segment lost 10 bases and the V segment lost 0 bases, leaving 14 bases of the junction unmatched. There are 17 residues in the CDR3. The chain's CDR3 is CASSQEEGTGYSREQFF. For the CDR3, the DNA is TGTGCCAGCAGCCAAGAGGAGGGGACAGGTTACAGTAGGGAGCAGTTCTTC.

The J gene is TRBJ2-7, the V gene TRBV12-5; tentatively, D is TRBD1 (6 bases). In germline, CDR1 is LGHNT, CDR2 FRNRAP. This CDR3 comprises 15 residues. With 6 bases removed from V and 9 bases from J, the gap between germline ends came to 24 bases. The chain's CDR3 is CASGRTRDTPLRQYF. The CDR3 DNA reads TGTGCTAGTGGCCGAACCCGGGACACTCCTCTTCGGCAGTACTTC.

The chain has TRBV24-1 and TRBJ2-3, with a weak D call TRBD1 (6 bases). CDR3 length: 13 amino acids. V lost 9 bases to trimming and J lost 0 bases, with 9 bases between them. Germline lookup yields CDR1 KGHDR and CDR2 SFDVKD. The CDR3 DNA reads TGTGCCACCCGAGACAGGAGCACAGATACGCAGTATTTT. Translating gives CATRDRSTDTQYF.

With regard to this clone: Within the sample, other DNA sequences also encode this same CDR3. This rearrangement joins TRBV12-3 or TRBV12-4 to TRBJ1-2; no reliable D call. Trimming left V 3 bases short and J 6 bases short, with 8 bases between. This CDR3 is 12 amino acids long. The CDR3 DNA follows: TGTGCCAGCAGTTTGCCCGGGGATGGCTACACCTTC. It encodes CASSLPGDGYTF.

This chain connects TRBV7-2 to TRBJ1-2; perhaps TRBD1 as D (5 bases). Trimming removed 5 bases at V and 6 bases at J, with 19 bases between. CDR1 and CDR2 from the germline V gene are SGHTA and FQGNSA. CDR3 length: 15 residues. The CDR3 is CASSPAPGRLDGYTF. The DNA for the CDR3 is TGTGCCAGCAGCCCCGCCCCAGGGCGGTTAGATGGCTACACCTTC.

This clone turned up a few times. The chain has TRBV6-2 or TRBV6-3 and TRBJ2-1; 12 positions match TRBD1. The CDR3 has 17 amino acids. J gave up 0 bases and V 5 bases, and 5 bases lay outside the gene matches. Germline loops: CDR1 MNHEY, CDR2 SVGEGT. In DNA form, the CDR3 reads TGTGCCAGCAGTAAGGGGACAGGGGGCGCCTCCTACAATGAGCAGTTCTTC. Translating gives CASSKGTGGASYNEQFF.

J is TRBJ1-1 and V is TRBV19, with TRBD1 as a possible D gene (5 bases). CDR3 size: 13 residues. CDR1 LNHDA and CDR2 SQIVND come from the germline V gene (reference sequence). The V gene lost 1 base and the J gene lost 7 bases, with 10 bases spanning the gap. CDR3 DNA sequence: TGTGCCAGTAGTATAGGGGCAGGGCTTGAAGCTTTCTTT. Translating gives CASSIGAGLEAFF.

This chain connects TRBV12-5 to TRBJ1-1; D is possibly TRBD1 (6 bases). V dropped 5 bases and J dropped 1 base, with 8 bases sitting between them. This CDR3 is 13 amino acids long. CDR1 and CDR2 (germline): LGHNT, FRNRAP. The CDR3 DNA follows: TGTGCTAGTGGTCGAGGGGGGAACACTGAAGCTTTCTTT. Its translation: CASGRGGNTEAFF.

The count of this clone is one. The chain recombines TRBV5-4 with TRBJ1-1, with D perhaps TRBD1 (6 bases). With 2 bases removed from V and 0 bases from J, the gap between germline ends came to 14 bases. In germline, CDR1 is SGHNT, CDR2 YYREEE (reference sequence). The CDR3 has 16 amino acids. The CDR3 here is CASSFGRQVLNTEAFF. CDR3 DNA: TGTGCCAGCAGCTTTGGTCGACAGGTCCTGAACACTGAAGCTTTCTTT.

This clone was detected a few times. This chain joins TRBV10-3 and TRBJ1-2, with a weak D call TRBD1 (6 bases). The germline V and J ends were trimmed by 3 bases and 0 bases, with 11 bases remaining between them. Germline lookup yields CDR1 ENHRY and CDR2 SYGVKD. CDR3 size: 15 residues. The DNA of the CDR3 is TGTGCCATCAGTGAACAAGGGACAACTAACTATGGCTACACCTTC. Its translation is CAISEQGTTNYGYTF.

The gene calls are TRBV5-6 and TRBJ1-5; TRBD1 matches at 7 bases. This CDR3 contains 15 residues. Trimming took 1 base from V and 1 from J; bases not matched to a gene: 2. The germline gives CDR1 SGHDT, CDR2 YYEEEE. CDR3 in amino acids: CASSLKQGSNQPQHF. The CDR3 coding sequence is TGTGCCAGCAGCTTGAAACAGGGGAGCAATCAGCCCCAGCATTTT.

The gene calls are TRBV11-2 and TRBJ1-3; D uncertain. Germline V CDR1 and CDR2: SGHAT, FQNNGV. Trimming shortened V by 5 bases and J by 2 bases, and 16 bases separated the two germline ends. This CDR3 is 16 amino acids long. The CDR3 here is CASSPVERGAGNTIYF. In nucleotides, the CDR3 is TGTGCCAGCAGCCCTGTTGAAAGAGGTGCTGGAAACACCATATATTTT. The full variable domain, with the rest looked up from reference TRBV11-2 and TRBJ1-3, is EAGVAQSPRYKIIEKRQSVAFWCNPISGHATLYWYQQILGQGPKLLIQFQNNGVVDDSQLPKDRFSAERLKGVDSTLKIQPAKLEDSAVYLCASSPVERGAGNTIYFGEGSWLTVV.

CDR3 nucleotides: TGTGCCTGGAGTGTACTGCGAGGGAATCGCTATGGCTACACCTTC. It specifies CAWSVLRGNRYGYTF. The V gene is TRBV30, the J gene TRBJ1-2; D is ambiguous. Deletions cut 0 bases from V and 4 bases from J, with 15 bases between. This CDR3 is built from 15 residues. Germline V gene data show CDR1 as GTSNPN and CDR2 as SVGIG (reference sequence). Using reference TRBV30 and TRBJ1-2 for the parts outside the CDR3, the full variable domain is SQTIHQWPATLVQPVGSPLSLECTVEGTSNPNLYWYRQAAGRGLQLLFYSVGIGQISSEVPQNLSASRPQDRQFILSSKKLLLSDSGFYLCAWSVLRGNRYGYTFGSGTRLTVV.

The genes are TRBV6-5 and TRBJ1-2; 9 nucleotides match TRBD1. Germline V gives CDR1 MNHEY, CDR2 SVGAGI. Trimming removed 4 bases from V and 8 bases from J; junction bases left unmatched: 8. This CDR3 is 14 amino acids long. CDR3 in amino acids: CASSFGDRARGYTF. The CDR3 DNA follows: TGTGCCAGCAGTTTTGGGGACAGGGCGAGAGGCTACACCTTC.

J is TRBJ1-5 and V is TRBV7-8; 9 bases are shared with TRBD1. Germline V gives CDR1 SGHVS, CDR2 FQNEAQ. The CDR3 has 19 amino acids. The J segment lost 2 bases and the V segment lost 3 bases, leaving 14 bases of the junction unmatched. The CDR3 nucleotides read TGTGCCAGCAGCTTCTTCGGGACAGGGCGATTTTTCGGCAATCAGCCCCAGCATTTT. It translates to CASSFFGTGRFFGNQPQHF.

In this sample, this clone turned up once. This specimen includes other DNA sequences encoding the same CDR3. The gene calls are TRBV24-1 and TRBJ2-2; tentative D call: TRBD2 (5 bases). This CDR3 is 13 amino acids long. Looked up from germline, CDR1 is KGHDR and CDR2 is SFDVKD. The V gene lost 10 bases and the J gene lost 5 bases, with 13 bases spanning the gap. CDR3 sequence: CATSVSGTGELFF. Written as DNA, the CDR3 is TGTGCCACTAGCGTCTCGGGAACCGGGGAGCTGTTTTTT.

This chain connects TRBV6-5 to TRBJ1-1, with 7 bases that match TRBD1. CDR3 size: 13 residues. The germline V gene has CDR1 MNHEY and CDR2 SVGAGI. The V gene end was trimmed by 7 bases and the J gene end by 4 bases; junction bases not matched to a gene: 6. CDR3: CASNRGRGTEAFF. The CDR3, as DNA: TGTGCCAGCAACAGGGGTCGGGGCACTGAAGCTTTCTTT.

This clone was detected only once. The chain combines TRBV5-4 with TRBJ1-1; the match to TRBD1 covers 9 bases. The germline CDR1 and CDR2 sequences are SGHNT and YYREEE (reference sequence). The junction had 4 bases not matched to a gene; V was cut back by 3 bases and J by 1 base. The CDR3 sequence is 15 residues long. This chain's CDR3 is CASSSLGQGNTEAFF. CDR3 DNA sequence: TGTGCCAGCAGCTCCCTGGGACAGGGGAACACTGAAGCTTTCTTT.